This TCR beta chain is drawn from a study of blood T cell repertoires in COVID-19. Cohorts were assigned according to the clinical history that participants reported. Exposed study participants had met a COVID-19 case within 2 weeks before entry. There are 15 residues in the CDR3. Per germline, CDR1 LNHDA and CDR2 SQIVND (reference sequence). After removal of 4 bases from V and 2 bases from J, the junction contained 7 bases not matched to a gene. Generated by immunoSEQ multiplex PCR, the TCRdb table keeps only in-frame clones and is missing some. The data show approximately 400,000 clones, roughly 92% seen once.

The origin of this receptor is a woman aged 35 to 49 who had been exposed to COVID-19. The sample consisted of PBMCs or T cells enriched from blood (not recorded which). This chain joins TRBV19 and TRBJ1-2; 7 nucleotides match TRBD1. The CDR3 DNA follows: TGTGCCAGTAGTAGGCGACAGGGCCCGAACTATGGCTACACCTTC. This codes for CASSRRQGPNYGYTF. Supplemented by reference TRBV19 and TRBJ1-2, the full variable domain reads DGGITQSPKYLFRKEGQNVTLSCEQNLNHDAMYWYRQDPGQGLRLIYYSQIVNDFQKGDIAEGYSVSREKKESFPLTVTSAQKNPTAFYLCASSRRQGPNYGYTFGSGTRLTVV.